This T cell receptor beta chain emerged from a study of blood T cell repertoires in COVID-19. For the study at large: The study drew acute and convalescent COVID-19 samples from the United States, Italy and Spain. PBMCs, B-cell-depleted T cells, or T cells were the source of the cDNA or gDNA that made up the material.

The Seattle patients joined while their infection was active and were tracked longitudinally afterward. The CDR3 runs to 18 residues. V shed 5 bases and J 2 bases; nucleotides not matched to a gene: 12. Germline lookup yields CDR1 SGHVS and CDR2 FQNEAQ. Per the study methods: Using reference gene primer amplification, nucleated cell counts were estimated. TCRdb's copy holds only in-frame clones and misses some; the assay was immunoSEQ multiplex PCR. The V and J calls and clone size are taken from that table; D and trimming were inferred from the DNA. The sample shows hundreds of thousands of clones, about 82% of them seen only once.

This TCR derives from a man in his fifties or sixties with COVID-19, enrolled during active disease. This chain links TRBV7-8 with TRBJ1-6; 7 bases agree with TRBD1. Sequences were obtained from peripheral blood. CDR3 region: CASSQPGQTITYNSPLHF. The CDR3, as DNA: TGTGCCAGCAGCCAACCGGGACAGACAATCACCTATAATTCACCCCTCCACTTT.